This entry features one T cell receptor beta chain sequence. Its antigen is not known. The data were obtained in a study of cytotoxic CD8 clonotypes in ibrutinib-treated CLL. Study summary: Samples yielded averages of about 250,000 productive templates and over 90,000 productive rearrangements.

Repertoires were generated with immunoSEQ multiplex PCR, while TCRdb's copy carries only in-frame clones and drops some. The sample includes hundreds of thousands of clones, almost 80% of them seen just once. Germline CDR1 reads LGHNA; CDR2 reads YSLEER. Germline trimming cut 0 bases from V and 2 bases from J; bases unmatched to any gene: 5. CDR3 length equals 16 residues. Whole-study findings and limits: At baseline, clonality was higher than in age-matched healthy donors and correlated with CD8+ counts.

The V gene is TRBV4-3, the J gene TRBJ2-7, with 9 bases aligning to TRBD2. The TCR sequence derives from a human donor with chronic lymphocytic leukemia. The sample here was PBMCs, taken before ibrutinib treatment. The CDR3 sequence: CASSQDLAGETYEQYF. As DNA, the CDR3 is TGCGCCAGCAGCCAAGACTTAGCGGGAGAGACCTACGAGCAGTACTTC.